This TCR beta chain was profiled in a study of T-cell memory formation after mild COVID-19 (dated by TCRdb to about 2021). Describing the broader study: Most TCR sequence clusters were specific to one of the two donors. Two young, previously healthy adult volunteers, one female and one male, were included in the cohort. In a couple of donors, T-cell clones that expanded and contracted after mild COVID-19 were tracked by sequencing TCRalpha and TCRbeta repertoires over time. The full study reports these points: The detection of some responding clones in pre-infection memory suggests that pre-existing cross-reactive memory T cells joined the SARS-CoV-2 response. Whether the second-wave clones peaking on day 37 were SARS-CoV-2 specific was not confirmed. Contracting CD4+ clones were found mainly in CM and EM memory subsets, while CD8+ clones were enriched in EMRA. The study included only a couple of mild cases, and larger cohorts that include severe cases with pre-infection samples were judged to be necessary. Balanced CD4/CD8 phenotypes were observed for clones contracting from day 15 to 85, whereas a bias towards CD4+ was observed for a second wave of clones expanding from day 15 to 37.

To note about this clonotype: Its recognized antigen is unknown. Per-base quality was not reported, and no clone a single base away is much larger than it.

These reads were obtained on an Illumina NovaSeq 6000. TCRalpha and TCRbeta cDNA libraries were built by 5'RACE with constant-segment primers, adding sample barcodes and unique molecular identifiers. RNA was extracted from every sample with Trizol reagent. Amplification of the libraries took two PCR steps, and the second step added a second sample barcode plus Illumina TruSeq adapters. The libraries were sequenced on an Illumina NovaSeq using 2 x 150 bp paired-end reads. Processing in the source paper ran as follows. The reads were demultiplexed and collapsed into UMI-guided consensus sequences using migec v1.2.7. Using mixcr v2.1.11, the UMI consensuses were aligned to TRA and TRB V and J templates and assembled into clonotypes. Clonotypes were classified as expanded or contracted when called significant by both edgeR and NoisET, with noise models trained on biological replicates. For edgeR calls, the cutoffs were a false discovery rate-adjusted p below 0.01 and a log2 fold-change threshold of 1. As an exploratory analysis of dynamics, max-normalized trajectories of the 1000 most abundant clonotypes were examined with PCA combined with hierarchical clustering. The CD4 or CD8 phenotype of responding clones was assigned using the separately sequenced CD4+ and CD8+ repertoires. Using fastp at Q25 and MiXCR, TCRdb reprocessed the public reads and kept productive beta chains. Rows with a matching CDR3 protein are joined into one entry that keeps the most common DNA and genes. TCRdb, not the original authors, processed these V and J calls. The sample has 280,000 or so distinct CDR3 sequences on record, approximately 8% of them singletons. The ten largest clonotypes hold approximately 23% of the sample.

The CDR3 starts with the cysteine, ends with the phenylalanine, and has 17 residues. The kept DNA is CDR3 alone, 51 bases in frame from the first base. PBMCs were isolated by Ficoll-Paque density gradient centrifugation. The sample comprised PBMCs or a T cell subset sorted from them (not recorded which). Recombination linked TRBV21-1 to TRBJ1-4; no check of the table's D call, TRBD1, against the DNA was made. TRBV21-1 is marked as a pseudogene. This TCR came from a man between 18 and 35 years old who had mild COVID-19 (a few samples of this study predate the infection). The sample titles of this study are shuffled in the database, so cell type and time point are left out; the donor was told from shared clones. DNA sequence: TGTGCCAGCAGACTAAAAGAAGGGGGGGCAGGATGGGAAAAACTGTTTTTT. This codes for CASRLKEGGAGWEKLFF.